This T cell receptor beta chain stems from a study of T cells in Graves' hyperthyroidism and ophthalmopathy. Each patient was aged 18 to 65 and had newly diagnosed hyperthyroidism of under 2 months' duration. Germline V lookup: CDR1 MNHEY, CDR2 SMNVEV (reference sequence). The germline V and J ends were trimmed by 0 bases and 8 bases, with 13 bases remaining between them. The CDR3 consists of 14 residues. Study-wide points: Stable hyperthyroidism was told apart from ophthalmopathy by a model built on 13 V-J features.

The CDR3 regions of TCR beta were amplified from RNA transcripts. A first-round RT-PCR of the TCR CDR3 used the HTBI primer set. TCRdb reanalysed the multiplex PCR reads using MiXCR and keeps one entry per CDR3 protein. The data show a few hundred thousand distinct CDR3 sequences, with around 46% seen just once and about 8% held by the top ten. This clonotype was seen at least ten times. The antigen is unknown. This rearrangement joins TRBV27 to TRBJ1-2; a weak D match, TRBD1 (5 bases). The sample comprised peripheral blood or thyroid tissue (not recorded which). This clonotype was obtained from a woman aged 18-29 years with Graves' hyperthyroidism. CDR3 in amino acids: CASSLSQGGNGYTF. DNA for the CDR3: TGTGCCAGCAGTTTATCCCAGGGTGGGAACGGCTACACCTTC.